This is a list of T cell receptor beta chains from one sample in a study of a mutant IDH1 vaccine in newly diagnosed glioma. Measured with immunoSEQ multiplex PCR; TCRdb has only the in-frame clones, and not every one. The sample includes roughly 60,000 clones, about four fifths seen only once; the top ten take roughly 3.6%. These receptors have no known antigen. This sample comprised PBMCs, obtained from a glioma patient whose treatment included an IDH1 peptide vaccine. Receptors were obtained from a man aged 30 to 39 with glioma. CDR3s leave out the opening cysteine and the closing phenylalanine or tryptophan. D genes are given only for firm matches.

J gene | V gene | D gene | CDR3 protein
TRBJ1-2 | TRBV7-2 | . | ASSSTRDSYGYT
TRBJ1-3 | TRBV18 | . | ASSPGFSGNTIY
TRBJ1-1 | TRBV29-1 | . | SVANRDNTEAF
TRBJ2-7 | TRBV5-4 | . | ASSQNGVAIEQY
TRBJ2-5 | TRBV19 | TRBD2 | ASSVLPGLAPRETQY
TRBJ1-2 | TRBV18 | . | ASSRNREGYT
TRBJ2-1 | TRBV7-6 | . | ASSFLWAEQF
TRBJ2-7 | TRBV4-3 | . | ASSQDRGDEQY
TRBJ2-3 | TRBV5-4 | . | ASSLRRTADTQY
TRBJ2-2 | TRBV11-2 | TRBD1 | ASSLQGGPLNTGELF
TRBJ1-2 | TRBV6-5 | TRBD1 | ATREGASIYGYT
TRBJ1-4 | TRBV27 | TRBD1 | ASSSRQGSTNEKLF
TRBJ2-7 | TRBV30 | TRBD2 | AWSVLRGYEQY
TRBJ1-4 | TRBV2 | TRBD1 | ASSNTGEEKLF
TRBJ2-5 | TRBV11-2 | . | ASGRGSEGETQY
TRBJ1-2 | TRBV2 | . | ASTGGGLNYGYT
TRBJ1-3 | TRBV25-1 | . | ASSRDIGNTIY
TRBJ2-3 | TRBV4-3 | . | ASSQAWAQGTQY
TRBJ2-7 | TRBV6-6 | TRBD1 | ASRQGDRGNEQY
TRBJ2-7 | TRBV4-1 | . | ASSQLGRRYEQY
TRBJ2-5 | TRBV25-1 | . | ASSDPSRGQETQY
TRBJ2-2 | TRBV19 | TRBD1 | ASSRGQGISGELF